This T cell receptor beta chain was captured by sequencing in a study of cytomegalovirus exposure and HLA in healthy donors. Clones were sequenced by immunoSEQ multiplex PCR, and TCRdb holds only the in-frame ones, with some missing. In the table there are under 300,000 clones, roughly 86% of which are singletons. General study points: Altogether, about 160 TCR beta chains were recorded as cytomegalovirus-associated. Reported results showed that the classifier diagnosed cytomegalovirus status with high specificity and sensitivity. According to a subsequent analysis, TCR clusters from the first cohort were inclined to appear together in the 120 validation repertoires.

About this clone: Antigen unknown.

This clonotype was sampled from a woman aged 25 to 39 in good health and CMV-seropositive. Sequenced sample: PBMCs.

The CDR3 DNA follows: TGTGCCAGCAGTGAGCGGGAGTCCTACAATGAGCAGTTCTTC. Protein product: CASSERESYNEQFF. The V gene is TRBV2, the J gene TRBJ2-1, with TRBD2 identical over 7 bases. Trimming took 3 bases from V and 1 from J; bases not matched to a gene: 0. Germline lookup yields CDR1 SNHLY and CDR2 FYNNEI. This CDR3 has 14 amino acids.